What follows is one TCR beta chain and its context. The source of the sample is a study of blood T cell repertoires in COVID-19. As handled by the study authors: From reference gene primer amplification, estimates of nucleated cell counts were derived. Sequencing was performed with immunoSEQ multiplex PCR; in TCRdb, only in-frame clones are kept and a portion is missing. V and J calls plus clone size are reproduced from that table; the DNA served to infer D and trimming. The repertoire holds under 130,000 clones, with approximately 85% as singletons. This CDR3 is built from 14 residues. Trimming took 1 base from V and 2 from J; bases not matched to a gene: 1. Germline V gives CDR1 MDHEN, CDR2 SYDVKM.

The sample comprised peripheral blood. J is TRBJ2-7 and V is TRBV28; 8 nucleotides match TRBD2. This clonotype was sampled from a human donor in a cohort sampled during active COVID-19. CDR3 amino acids: CASSLFGGAYEQYF. The CDR3 DNA is TGTGCCAGCAGTTTATTCGGGGGGGCCTACGAGCAGTACTTC.